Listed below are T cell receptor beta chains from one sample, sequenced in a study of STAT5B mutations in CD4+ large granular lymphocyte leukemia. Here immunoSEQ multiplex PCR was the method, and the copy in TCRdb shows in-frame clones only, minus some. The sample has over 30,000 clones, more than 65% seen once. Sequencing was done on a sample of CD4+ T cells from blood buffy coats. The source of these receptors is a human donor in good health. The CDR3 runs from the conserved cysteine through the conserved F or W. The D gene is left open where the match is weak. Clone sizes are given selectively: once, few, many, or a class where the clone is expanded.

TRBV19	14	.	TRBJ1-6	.	TGTGCCAGTACCAACACAGGGCTAGTCTCACCCCTCCACTTT	CASTNTGLVSPLHF
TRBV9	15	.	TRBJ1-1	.	TGTGCCAGCAGGATCGGGGGGCAGAGGAACACTGAAGCTTTCTTT	CASRIGGQRNTEAFF
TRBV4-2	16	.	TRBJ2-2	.	TGTGCCAGCAGCCCGCGGGGACAGACGAACACCGGGGAGCTGTTTTTT	CASSPRGQTNTGELFF
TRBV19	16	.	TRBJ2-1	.	TGTGCCAGTAGTACACAGGGCAAGCGGCTGTACAATGAGCAGTTCTTC	CASSTQGKRLYNEQFF
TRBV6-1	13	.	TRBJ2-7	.	TGTGCCAGCAGTGGACAGGCCCCGGGCGAGCAGTACTTC	CASSGQAPGEQYF
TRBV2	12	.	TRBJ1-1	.	TGTGCCAGCAGTATCAGTGGATATGAAGCTTTCTTT	CASSISGYEAFF
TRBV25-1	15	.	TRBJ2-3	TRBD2	TGTGCCAGCAGTGGGGCGGGAGGGATCACAGATACGCAGTATTTT	CASSGAGGITDTQYF
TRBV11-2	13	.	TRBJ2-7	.	TGTGCCAGCAGCTTAGGGGAAACCTACGAGCAGTACTTC	CASSLGETYEQYF
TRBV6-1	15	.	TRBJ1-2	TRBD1	TGTGCCAGCAGTGAAGCACAGGGGGCTCGCTATGGCTACACCTTC	CASSEAQGARYGYTF
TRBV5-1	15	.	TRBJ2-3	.	TGCGCCAGCAGCTTGTCCAGCCTCTCCACAGATACGCAGTATTTT	CASSLSSLSTDTQYF
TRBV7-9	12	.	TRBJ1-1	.	TGTGCCAGCAGCCACAGGGACGGCTGGGCTTTCTTT	CASSHRDGWAFF
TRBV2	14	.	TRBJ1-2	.	TGTGCCAGCAGTGGGGACGGGGAGCGTAATGGCTACACCTTC	CASSGDGERNGYTF
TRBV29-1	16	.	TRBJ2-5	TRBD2	TGCAGCGTTGCTGGGACTAGCGTCACAATTCGGGAGACCCAGTACTTC	CSVAGTSVTIRETQYF
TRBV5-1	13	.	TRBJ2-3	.	TGCGCCAGCAGCCCCTTCCCAGTGGATACGCAGTATTTT	CASSPFPVDTQYF
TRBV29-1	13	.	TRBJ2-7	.	TGCAGCGTTGAAGATGTTGGCGGTTACGAGCAGTACTTC	CSVEDVGGYEQYF
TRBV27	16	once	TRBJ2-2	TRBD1	TGTGCCAGCAGACCGCATGGACAGGGAAACACCGGGGAGCTGTTTTTT	CASRPHGQGNTGELFF
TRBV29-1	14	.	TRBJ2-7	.	TGCAGCGCCCGGGGGAGTGGGGGGATGTACGAGCAGTACTTC	CSARGSGGMYEQYF
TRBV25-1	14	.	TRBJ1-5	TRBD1	TGTGCCAGCAGTGGAGGACAGGTCTATCAGCCCCAGCATTTT	CASSGGQVYQPQHF
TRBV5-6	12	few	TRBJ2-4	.	TGTGCCAGCAGCTTAGCCAAAAACATTCAGTACTTC	CASSLAKNIQYF
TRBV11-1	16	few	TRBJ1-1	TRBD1	TGTGCCAGCAGCTCCCGGGACAGGGGTCTTAACACTGAAGCTTTCTTT	CASSSRDRGLNTEAFF
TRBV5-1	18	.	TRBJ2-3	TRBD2	TGCGCCAGCAGCCTGAGGACTAGCGGGAGAGGGGTTACAGATACGCAGTATTTT	CASSLRTSGRGVTDTQYF
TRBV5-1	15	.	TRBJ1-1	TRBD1	TGCGCCAGCAGCTCCGTGGGACAGGGAGGTACTGAAGCTTTCTTT	CASSSVGQGGTEAFF
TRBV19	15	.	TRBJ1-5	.	TGTGCCAGTAGCGATAGGGACGGCTACAATCAGCCCCAGCATTTT	CASSDRDGYNQPQHF
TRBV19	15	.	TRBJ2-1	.	TGTGCCAGTAAGACTCGCCTGGCATCCTACAATGAGCAGTTCTTC	CASKTRLASYNEQFF
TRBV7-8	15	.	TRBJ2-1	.	TGTGCCAGCGCTGGCGAGCGAGGCTCCTACAATGAGCAGTTCTTC	CASAGERGSYNEQFF
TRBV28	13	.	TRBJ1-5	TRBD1	TGTGCCAGCAGTAAGACAGGGTTCCAGCCCCAGCATTTT	CASSKTGFQPQHF
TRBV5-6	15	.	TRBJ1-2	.	TGTGCCAGCAGCCCTCTAGATCGGCAGGGCTATGGCTACACCTTC	CASSPLDRQGYGYTF
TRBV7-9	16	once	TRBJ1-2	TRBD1	TGTGCCAGCAGCTTGGGACAGGGAGGTATGCACTATGGCTACACCTTC	CASSLGQGGMHYGYTF
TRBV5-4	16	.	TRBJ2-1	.	TGTGCCAGCAGCCATCCTGGGACGAACTCCTACAATGAGCAGTTCTTC	CASSHPGTNSYNEQFF
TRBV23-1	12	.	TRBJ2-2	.	TGCGCCAGCAGAACAGGGACCGGGGAGCTGTTTTTT	CASRTGTGELFF
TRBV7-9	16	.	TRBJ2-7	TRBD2	TGTGCCAGCAGCGACCGACTAGCGGGAGGGCCAATCGAGCAGTACTTC	CASSDRLAGGPIEQYF
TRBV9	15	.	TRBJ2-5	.	TGTGCCAGCAGCCTCACCCCGGGGTTGGGGGAGACCCAGTACTTC	CASSLTPGLGETQYF
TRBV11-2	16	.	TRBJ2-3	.	TGTGCCAGCAGCTTAGAGCTCCTAGCTAGGGTAGATACGCAGTATTTT	CASSLELLARVDTQYF
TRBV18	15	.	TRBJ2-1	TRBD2	TGTGCCAGCTCACTGGGACTAGCGAGAGCTAATGAGCAGTTCTTC	CASSLGLARANEQFF
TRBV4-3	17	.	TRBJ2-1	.	TGCGCCAGCAGCCAAGAAATCACTAGACTCCGCCCCAATGAGCAGTTCTTC	CASSQEITRLRPNEQFF
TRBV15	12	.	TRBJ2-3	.	TGTGCCACCAGCGGGGGCACAGATACGCAGTATTTT	CATSGGTDTQYF
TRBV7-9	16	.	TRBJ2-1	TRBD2	TGTGCCAGCAGCCCCAAGCGGGGGGGGGCTTACAATGAGCAGTTCTTC	CASSPKRGGAYNEQFF
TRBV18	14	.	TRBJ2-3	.	TGTGCCAGCTCACCACCGTCCGTGGAAGATACGCAGTATTTT	CASSPPSVEDTQYF
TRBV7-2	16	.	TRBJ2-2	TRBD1	TGTGCCAGCAGCTCGACAGGGGCTTTGAACACCGGGGAGCTGTTTTTT	CASSSTGALNTGELFF
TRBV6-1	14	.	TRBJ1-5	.	TGTGCCAGCAGTGAACGATTGGGACTCCAGCCCCAGCATTTT	CASSERLGLQPQHF
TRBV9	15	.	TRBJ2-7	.	TGTGCCAGCAGCCAAACTAGCTGGGCCCCCTACGAGCAGTACTTC	CASSQTSWAPYEQYF